One T cell receptor beta chain is described in this entry. The sample is drawn from a study of a mutant IDH1 vaccine in newly diagnosed glioma. Turning to the study itself: Mean patient age was around 40 years; 62.5% were male and around 38% female. Every participant had undergone radiotherapy, temozolomide, or both before, and most underwent both.

Time point: baseline, week 1 (first vaccination visit). Treatment: pre-vaccination baseline after standard-of-care therapy. Each tumor in the donors was a new WHO grade 3 or 4 astrocytoma, IDH1-mutant and ATRX-lost. Germline V gene data show CDR1 as MNHEY and CDR2 as SVGAGI. Trimming pared 7 bases from V and 1 base from J, leaving 10 bases between. The CDR3 is made up of 13 amino acids. Generated by immunoSEQ multiplex PCR, the TCRdb table keeps only in-frame clones and is missing some. The sample consists of about 67,000 clones, 83% of them appearing once. This sequence was found in a woman aged 18-29 years with glioma. Some clones in this sample may be carry-over from other donors' samples. The chain couples TRBV6-5 to TRBJ1-1; perhaps TRBD1 as D (6 bases). The sequencing here drew on peripheral blood mononuclear cells (PBMCs), taken from a glioma patient treated with radiotherapy, temozolomide or both. CDR3 in amino acids: CASMYRANTEAFF. CDR3 bases: TGTGCCAGCATGTACAGGGCGAACACTGAAGCTTTCTTT.